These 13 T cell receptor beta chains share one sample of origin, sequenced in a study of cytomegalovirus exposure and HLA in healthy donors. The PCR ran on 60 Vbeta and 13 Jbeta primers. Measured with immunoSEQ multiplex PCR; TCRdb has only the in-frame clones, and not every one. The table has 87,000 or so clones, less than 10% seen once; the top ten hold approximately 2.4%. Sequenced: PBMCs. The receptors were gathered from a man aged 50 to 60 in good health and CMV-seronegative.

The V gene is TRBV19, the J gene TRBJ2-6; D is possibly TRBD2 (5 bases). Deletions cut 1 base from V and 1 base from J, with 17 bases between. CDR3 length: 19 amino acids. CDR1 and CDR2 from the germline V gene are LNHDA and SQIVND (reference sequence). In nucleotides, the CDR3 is TGTGCCAGTAGTATAGGGCCGAGGGAGCCCAAATCTGGGGCCAACGTCCTGACTTTC. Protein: CASSIGPREPKSGANVLTF.

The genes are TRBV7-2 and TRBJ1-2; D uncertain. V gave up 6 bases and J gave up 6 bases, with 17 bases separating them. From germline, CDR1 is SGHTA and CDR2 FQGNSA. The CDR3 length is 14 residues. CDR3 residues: CASRQQNTLDGYTF. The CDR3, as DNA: TGTGCCAGCAGACAGCAGAATACTTTGGATGGCTACACCTTC.

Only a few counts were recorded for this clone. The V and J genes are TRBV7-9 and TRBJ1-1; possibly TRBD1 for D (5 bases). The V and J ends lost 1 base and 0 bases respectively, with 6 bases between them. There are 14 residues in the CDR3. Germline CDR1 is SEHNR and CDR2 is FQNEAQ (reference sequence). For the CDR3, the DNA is TGTGCCAGCAGCTTAGGGGGGGTGAACACTGAAGCTTTCTTT. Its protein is CASSLGGVNTEAFF.

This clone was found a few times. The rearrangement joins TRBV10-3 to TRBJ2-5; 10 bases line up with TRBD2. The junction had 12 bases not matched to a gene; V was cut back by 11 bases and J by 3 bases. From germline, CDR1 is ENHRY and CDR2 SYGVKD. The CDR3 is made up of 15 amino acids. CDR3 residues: CAARPGLASEETQYF. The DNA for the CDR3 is TGTGCCGCCCGACCGGGACTAGCGAGTGAAGAGACCCAGTACTTC.

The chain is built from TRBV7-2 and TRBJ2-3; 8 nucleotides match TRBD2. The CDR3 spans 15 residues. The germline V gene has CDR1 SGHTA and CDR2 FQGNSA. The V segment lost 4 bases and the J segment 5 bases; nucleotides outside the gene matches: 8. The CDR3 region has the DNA TGTGCCAGCAGCTCGACAGCGGGAGTAGGAGATACGCAGTATTTT. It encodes CASSSTAGVGDTQYF.

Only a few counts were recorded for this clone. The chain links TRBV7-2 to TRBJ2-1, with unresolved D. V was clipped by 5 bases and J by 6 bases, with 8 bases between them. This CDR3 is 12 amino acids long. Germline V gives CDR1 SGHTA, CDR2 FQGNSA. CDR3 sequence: CASSHPSNEQFF. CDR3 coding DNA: TGTGCCAGCAGCCACCCGAGCAATGAGCAGTTCTTC.

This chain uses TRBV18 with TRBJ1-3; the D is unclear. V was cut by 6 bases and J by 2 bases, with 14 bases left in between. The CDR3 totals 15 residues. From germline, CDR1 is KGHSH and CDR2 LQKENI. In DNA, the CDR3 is TGTGCCAGCTCTAGGGAGATAGTACCTGGAAACACCATATATTTT. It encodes CASSREIVPGNTIYF.

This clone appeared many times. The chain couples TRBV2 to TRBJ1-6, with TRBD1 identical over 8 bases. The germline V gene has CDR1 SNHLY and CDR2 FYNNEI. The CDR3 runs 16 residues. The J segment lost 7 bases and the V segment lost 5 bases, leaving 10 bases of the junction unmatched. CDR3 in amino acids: CASSRPGTGSNSPLHF. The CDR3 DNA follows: TGTGCCAGCAGTCGACCCGGGACAGGAAGCAATTCACCCCTCCACTTT.

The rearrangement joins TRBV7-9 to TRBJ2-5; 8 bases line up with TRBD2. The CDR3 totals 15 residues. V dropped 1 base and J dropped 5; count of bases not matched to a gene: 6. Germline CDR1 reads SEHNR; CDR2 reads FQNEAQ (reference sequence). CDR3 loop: CASSLVLAGGETQYF. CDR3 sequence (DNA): TGTGCCAGCAGCTTAGTACTTGCGGGAGGTGAGACCCAGTACTTC. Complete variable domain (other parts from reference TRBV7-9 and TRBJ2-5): DTGVSQNPRHKITKRGQNVTFRCDPISEHNRLYWYRQTLGQGPEFLTYFQNEAQLEKSRLLSDRFSAERPKGSFSTLEIQRTEQGDSAMYLCASSLVLAGGETQYFGPGTRLLVL.

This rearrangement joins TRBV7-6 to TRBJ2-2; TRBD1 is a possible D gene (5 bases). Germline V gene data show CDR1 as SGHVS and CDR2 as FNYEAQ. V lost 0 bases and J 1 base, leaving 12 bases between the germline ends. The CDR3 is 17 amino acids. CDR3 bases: TGTGCCAGCAGCTTAGCAGGGGATCTACTGAACACCGGGGAGCTGTTTTTT. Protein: CASSLAGDLLNTGELFF. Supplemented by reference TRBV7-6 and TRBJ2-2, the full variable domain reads GAGVSQSPRYKVTKRGQDVALRCDPISGHVSLYWYRQALGQGPEFLTYFNYEAQQDKSGLPNDRFSAERPEGSISTLTIQRTEQRDSAMYRCASSLAGDLLNTGELFFGEGSRLTVL.

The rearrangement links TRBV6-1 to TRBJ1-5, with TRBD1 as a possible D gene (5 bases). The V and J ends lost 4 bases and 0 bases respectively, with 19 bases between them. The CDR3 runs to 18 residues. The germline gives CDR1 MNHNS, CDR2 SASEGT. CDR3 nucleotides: TGTGCCAGCAGTGGCGATAGGCAGGGTCGAGATAGCAATCAGCCCCAGCATTTT. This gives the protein CASSGDRQGRDSNQPQHF.

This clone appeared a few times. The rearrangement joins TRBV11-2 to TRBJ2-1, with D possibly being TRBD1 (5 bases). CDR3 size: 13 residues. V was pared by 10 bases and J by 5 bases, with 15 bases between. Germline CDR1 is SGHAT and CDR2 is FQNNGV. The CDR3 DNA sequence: TGTGCCACCCGCGGTAGGGGCCACAATGAGCAGTTCTTC. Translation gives CATRGRGHNEQFF. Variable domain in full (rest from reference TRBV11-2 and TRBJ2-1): EAGVAQSPRYKIIEKRQSVAFWCNPISGHATLYWYQQILGQGPKLLIQFQNNGVVDDSQLPKDRFSAERLKGVDSTLKIQPAKLEDSAVYLCATRGRGHNEQFFGPGTRLTVL.

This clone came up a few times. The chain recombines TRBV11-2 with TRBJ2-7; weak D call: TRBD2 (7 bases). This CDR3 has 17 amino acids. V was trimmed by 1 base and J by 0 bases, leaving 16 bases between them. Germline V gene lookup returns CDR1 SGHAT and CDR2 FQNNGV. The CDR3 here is CASSLVGGLIYSYEQYF. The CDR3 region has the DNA TGTGCCAGCAGCTTAGTCGGGGGGCTCATCTACTCCTACGAGCAGTACTTC.